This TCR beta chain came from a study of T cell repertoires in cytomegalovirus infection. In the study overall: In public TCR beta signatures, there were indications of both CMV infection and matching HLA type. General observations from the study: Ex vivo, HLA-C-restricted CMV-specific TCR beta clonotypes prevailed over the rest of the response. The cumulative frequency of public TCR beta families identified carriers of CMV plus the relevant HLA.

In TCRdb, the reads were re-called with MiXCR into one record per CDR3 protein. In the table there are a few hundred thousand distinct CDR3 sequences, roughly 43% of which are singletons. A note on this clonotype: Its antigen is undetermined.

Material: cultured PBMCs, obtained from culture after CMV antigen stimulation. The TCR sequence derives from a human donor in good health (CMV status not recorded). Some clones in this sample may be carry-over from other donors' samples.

The CDR3, as DNA: TGCGCCAGCAGCTTCGACGGACTGGATAGCAATCAGCCCCAGCATTTT. The encoded protein is CASSFDGLDSNQPQHF. The chain carries TRBV5-1 and TRBJ1-5; D not certain. V gave up 2 bases and J gave up 0 bases, with 12 bases separating them. CDR1 is SGHRS, CDR2 YFSETQ, per germline. The CDR3 is made up of 16 amino acids.